The 11 T cell receptor beta chains below were found in one sample sequenced in a study of post-analysis software for immune sequencing data. Study-wide findings and caveats: Patients carried roughly 5 TRBV segments more frequently than controls did, and TRBV5-6, TRBV5-1 and TRBV20-1 were among them.

The antigens these receptors bind are not known. TCR beta cDNA libraries had unique molecular identifiers. TCRdb re-derived calls from the PCR reads in MiXCR, one entry per CDR3 protein. The table has roughly 410,000 distinct CDR3 sequences, around a third seen once. The sequenced sample was blood. The source is a girl between 5 and 17 years old with multiple sclerosis.

This clonotype was observed at least ten times. The CDR3, as DNA: TGTGCCAGCCGTACCGGGACAGACCAAGAGACCCAGTACTTC. Amino acid sequence: CASRTGTDQETQYF. The rearrangement uses TRBV2 and TRBJ2-5, with 7 bases lining up with TRBD1. V lost 8 bases and J lost 0; bases outside the gene matches: 6. CDR1 is SNHLY, CDR2 FYNNEI, per germline. This CDR3 comprises 14 residues.

The chain is built from TRBV25-1 and TRBJ1-1; D is undetermined. This CDR3 has 11 amino acids. In germline, CDR1 is MGHDK, CDR2 SYGVNS. With 6 bases removed from V and 7 bases from J, the gap between germline ends came to 9 bases. The CDR3 region is CASSFHGEAFF. The CDR3 bases are TGTGCCAGCAGCTTTCATGGTGAAGCTTTCTTT. Drawing the rest from reference TRBV25-1 and TRBJ1-1, the complete variable domain is EADIYQTPRYLVIGTGKKITLECSQTMGHDKMYWYQQDPGMELHLIHYSYGVNSTEKGDLSSESTVSRIRTEHFPLTLESARPSHTSQYLCASSFHGEAFFGQGTRLTVV.

This clonotype was detected a few times. The chain employs TRBV29-1 and TRBJ1-2, with D possibly TRBD1 on 5 matching bases. Looked up from germline, CDR1 is SQVTM and CDR2 is ANQGSEA. Trimming took off 7 bases at V and 4 bases at J, with 10 bases between the two ends. This CDR3 spans 11 amino acids. The DNA for the CDR3 is TGCAGCGCAAGACAGTCCTATGGCTACACCTTC. This encodes CSARQSYGYTF.

Notes on this clonotype: Sequence at one end of the junction differs from germline and may be a read error. The chain is built from TRBV20-1 and TRBJ2-6, with D perhaps TRBD1 (6 bases). Germline V lookup: CDR1 DFQATT, CDR2 SNEGSKA (reference sequence). This CDR3 is built from 14 residues. This chain's CDR3 is CSAEGHSGANVRTF. In nucleotides, the CDR3 is TGCAGTGCCGAGGGACACTCTGGGGCCAACGTCCGGACTTTC.

The chain uses TRBV29-1 and TRBJ1-1, with 8 bases identical to TRBD1. Germline CDR1 and CDR2: SQVTM and ANQGSEA. Trimming removed 5 bases from V and 4 bases from J; junction bases left unmatched: 9. The CDR3 spans 14 residues. The CDR3 nucleotides read TGCAGCGTTTACCCGGCAGGGGGCTTCACTGAAGCTTTCTTT. This encodes CSVYPAGGFTEAFF.

This clonotype has only a few counts. The chain uses TRBV18 and TRBJ2-5; 12 bases match TRBD2. V lost 3 bases and J lost 1; bases outside the gene matches: 6. The CDR3 length is 17 residues. Looked up from germline, CDR1 is KGHSH and CDR2 is LQKENI. DNA for the CDR3: TGTGCCAGCTCACCGTCGACTAGCGGGGGATCCCAAGAGACCCAGTACTTC. Translation: CASSPSTSGGSQETQYF. Full variable domain (missing parts from reference TRBV18 and TRBJ2-5): NAGVMQNPRHLVRRRGQEARLRCSPMKGHSHVYWYRQLPEEGLKFMVYLQKENIIDESGMPKERFSAEFPKEGPSILRIQQVVRGDSAAYFCASSPSTSGGSQETQYFGPGTRLLVL.

This clonotype was detected only a few times. The chain has TRBV7-8 and TRBJ2-7; D is uncertain. CDR1 is SGHVS and CDR2 is FQNEAQ in the germline V gene. The CDR3 is made up of 12 amino acids. V was clipped by 1 base and J by 11 bases, with 12 bases between them. The CDR3 DNA sequence: TGTGCCAGCAGCTTAGAAGGTGGCCAGGAGTACTTC. As protein: CASSLEGGQEYF.

This clonotype has only a few counts. V usage is TRBV6-6 and J usage is TRBJ2-1; D is undetermined. This CDR3 region has 15 residues. Trimming removed 2 bases at V and 0 bases at J, with 8 bases between. Germline V gene data show CDR1 as MNHNY and CDR2 as SVGAGI (reference sequence). This chain's CDR3 is CASSYPRGSYNEQFF. In nucleotides, the CDR3 is TGTGCCAGCAGTTACCCGCGCGGCTCCTACAATGAGCAGTTCTTC.

The chain recombines TRBV5-5 with TRBJ2-5; a weak D match, TRBD1 (6 bases). The germline gives CDR1 SGHKS, CDR2 YYEKEE (reference sequence). The CDR3 runs to 15 residues. Trimming stripped 6 bases from V and 3 bases from J, with 18 bases between. CDR3 nucleotide sequence: TGTGCCAGCACCGCCCATGGGGGCCAAGAAGAGACCCAGTACTTC. Protein product: CASTAHGGQEETQYF.

The gene calls are TRBV7-9 and TRBJ1-1; D gene ambiguous. V dropped 5 bases and J dropped 4 bases, with 23 bases sitting between them. This CDR3 has 17 amino acids. Germline assignment: CDR1 SEHNR and CDR2 FQNEAQ (reference sequence). In DNA, the CDR3 is TGTGCCAGCAGCGGTACCCACCTCGGCGGTCTAGGCACTGAAGCTTTCTTT. This translates into CASSGTHLGGLGTEAFF. Looking up the rest from reference TRBV7-9 and TRBJ1-1 gives the full variable domain: DTGVSQNPRHKITKRGQNVTFRCDPISEHNRLYWYRQTLGQGPEFLTYFQNEAQLEKSRLLSDRFSAERPKGSFSTLEIQRTEQGDSAMYLCASSGTHLGGLGTEAFFGQGTRLTVV.

This clonotype was seen a handful of times. This chain joins TRBV6-1 and TRBJ1-2; no firm D call. V lost 10 bases to trimming and J lost 0 bases, with 12 bases between them. The CDR3 spans 13 residues. Per the germline V gene, CDR1 is MNHNS and CDR2 is SASEGT. CDR3 coding DNA: TGTGCCATCCTGACCCAAGCTAACTATGGCTACACCTTC. It is translated as CAILTQANYGYTF.